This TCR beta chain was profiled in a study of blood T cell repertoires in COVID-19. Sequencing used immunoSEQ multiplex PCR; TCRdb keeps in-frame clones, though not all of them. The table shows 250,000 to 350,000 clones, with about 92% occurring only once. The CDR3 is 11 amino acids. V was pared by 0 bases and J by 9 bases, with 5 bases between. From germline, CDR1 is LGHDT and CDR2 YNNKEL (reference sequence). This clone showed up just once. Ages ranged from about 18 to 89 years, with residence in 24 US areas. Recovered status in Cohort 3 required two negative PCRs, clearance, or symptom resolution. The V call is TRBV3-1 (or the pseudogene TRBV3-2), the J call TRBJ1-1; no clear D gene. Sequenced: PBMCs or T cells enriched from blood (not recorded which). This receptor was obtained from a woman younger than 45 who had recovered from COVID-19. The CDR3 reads CASSQDRQAFF. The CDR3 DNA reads TGTGCCAGCAGCCAAGACAGGCAAGCTTTCTTT.